The clone carrying this T cell receptor beta chain has a count of ten or more. The antigen is undetermined. The source of the sample is a study of CD8 T cells in ankylosing spondylitis. Per germline, CDR1 SGHAT and CDR2 FQNNGV. The length of the CDR3 is 14 residues. Trimming left V 5 bases short and J 4 bases short, with 12 bases between. Broader study findings: In ankylosing spondylitis patients, matched synovial fluid reportedly showed significant enrichment of disease-linked clones. Peripheral blood samples showed relatively rare disease-linked clones, and these clones were CD8+.

By quantitative 5'-RACE with molecular barcodes, the TCR beta libraries were made. MiXCR, applied by TCRdb to the 5' RACE reads, yields one record per CDR3 protein. The table lists some 240,000 distinct CDR3 sequences, 18% of them singletons. The clonotype was recovered from a male donor with ankylosing spondylitis or in good health (not recorded which). Sequenced material: blood, either unsorted or a sorted T cell fraction (not recorded which). V and J are TRBV11-2 and TRBJ2-1; the D gene is possibly TRBD2 (5 bases). As DNA, the CDR3 is TGTGCCAGCAGCCCCGGCGGGCAGTACAATGAGCAGTTCTTC. This encodes CASSPGGQYNEQFF.